These T cell receptor beta chains were read from a single sample in a study of cytomegalovirus exposure and HLA in healthy donors. Using immunoSEQ multiplex PCR, the repertoire was profiled, and TCRdb retains in-frame clones only, with some absent. Counted here are around 120,000 clones, roughly 80% occurring once; the ten biggest clones make up less than 3%. The sample consisted of PBMCs. These receptors all stem from a woman aged 40 to 55 in good health and CMV-seropositive. Both conserved end residues are part of each CDR3. Fields, in order: V gene, CDR3 protein.

TRBV5-1 | CASFPFYGERSGELFF
TRBV19 | CASGGTGINEQFF
TRBV7-8 | CASSLTGTSADTQYF
TRBV9 | CASSLGLAGAQETQYF
TRBV10-1 | CASRAGVTDTQYF
TRBV7-8 | CASSLGRRKETQYF
TRBV5-5 | CASWRGNSLQETQYF
TRBV6-5 | CASSYSMDRAYGYTF
TRBV5-4 | CASSLSLSVTEAFF
TRBV29-1 | CSVPGAGANVLTF
TRBV4-2 | CASSPGLAGAYEQYF
TRBV30 | CAWSDGEGTGPEKLFF
TRBV7-9 | CASSYPGQGGTGELFF
TRBV4-1 | CASSRDRDLRGPLHF
TRBV27 | CASRAGLGTYNEQFF
TRBV10-3 | CAISEPDRPQYF
TRBV7-2 | CASSEPGQRLYF
TRBV10-1 | CASSDSNGGKETQYF
TRBV2 | CASRRDRVMAGANVLTF
TRBV7-9 | CASSLFSYNEQFF
TRBV15 | CATSAPGGRGETQYF
TRBV15 | CATGGDTEAFF
TRBV4-1 | CASSQVKGQTYEQYF
TRBV7-8 | CASSLTGEAGELFF
TRBV10-2 | CASGVTSGGKETQYF
TRBV5-4 | CASSLVGSMNTEAFF
TRBV5-4 | CASSRGQGENYGYTF
TRBV6-5 | CASSSGQITYGEAFF
TRBV4-1 | CASSQGPDRGGKNIQYF
TRBV6-1 | CASSTGTDHSYEQYF